This entry lists 27 T cell receptor beta chains sequenced from one sample in a study of shared clonotypes between healthy human individuals. Profiling relied on immunoSEQ multiplex PCR, and the TCRdb table lists in-frame clones only, not all of them. Among about 2,500,000 clones listed, more than 80% were seen once. Sequenced: naive CD4+ T cells sorted from blood. The subset was: CD45RA+ positively selected. Receptor source: a man aged 18 to 29 in good health.

The rearrangement uses TRBV12-1 and TRBJ2-7; TRBD2 is the table's D call, not checked against the DNA. TRBV12-1 is shown as a pseudogene. CDR3 length: 19 amino acids. The CDR3 spells CASSFPGLAGGPESYEQYF. In DNA form, the CDR3 reads TGTGCCAGCAGCTTTCCGGGACTAGCGGGAGGCCCCGAGTCCTACGAGCAGTACTTC.

This rearrangement joins TRBV30 to TRBJ2-2, with D unresolved. Germline V CDR1 and CDR2: GTSNPN, SVGIG (reference sequence). The CDR3 is made up of 13 amino acids. Trimming took off 1 base at V and 6 bases at J, with 9 bases between the two ends. The CDR3 loop reads CAWSAQEPGELFF. In nucleotides, the CDR3 is TGTGCCTGGAGTGCCCAAGAACCCGGGGAGCTGTTTTTT.

This chain links TRBV5-1 with TRBJ1-3, with D maybe TRBD1 (5 bases). Germline loops: CDR1 SGHRS, CDR2 YFSETQ. The germline V and J ends were trimmed by 3 bases and 1 base, with 11 bases remaining between them. The CDR3 has 15 amino acids. The CDR3 loop reads CASSSMGGSGNTIYF. CDR3 coding DNA: TGCGCCAGCAGCTCCATGGGGGGATCTGGAAACACCATATATTTT.

The chain has TRBV2 and TRBJ2-2, with a weak D call TRBD1 (5 bases). Between the trimmed V and J ends, which lost 3 bases and 0 bases, there was a span of 8 bases. Germline values: CDR1 SNHLY, CDR2 FYNNEI. The CDR3 runs 15 residues. DNA of the CDR3: TGTGCCAGCAGTGATAAGGGGACGAACACCGGGGAGCTGTTTTTT. This sequence encodes CASSDKGTNTGELFF.

The V and J genes are TRBV7-3 and TRBJ2-1; 7 nucleotides align to TRBD2. V was clipped by 5 bases and J by 1 base; unmatched bases: 11. The CDR3 length is 17 residues. The germline V gene has CDR1 SGHTA and CDR2 FQGTGA. The chain's CDR3 is CASSPVGGIGSYNEQFF. CDR3 DNA sequence: TGTGCCAGCAGCCCTGTGGGGGGGATCGGATCCTACAATGAGCAGTTCTTC.

V and J are TRBV2 and TRBJ1-3; D gene uncertain. The CDR3 is 13 residues long. V was trimmed by 5 bases and J by 4 bases, leaving 9 bases between them. The germline gives CDR1 SNHLY, CDR2 FYNNEI. The CDR3 protein is CASSRELGNTIYF. The DNA for the CDR3 is TGTGCCAGCAGTAGGGAATTAGGAAACACCATATATTTT.

V is TRBV7-8 and J is TRBJ2-5, with D unclear. Germline V gene lookup returns CDR1 SGHVS and CDR2 FQNEAQ. The ends were cut back, 3 bases at V and 1 base at J, with 12 bases in the middle. There are 15 residues in the CDR3. The CDR3 sequence is CASSFYLRSQETQYF. The CDR3 nucleotides read TGTGCCAGCAGCTTTTATCTACGTTCCCAAGAGACCCAGTACTTC.

The CDR3 nucleotides read TGTGCCAGCAGCTTCAGGGGGTCTAGCGGCAATCAGCCCCAGCATTTT. This gives the protein CASSFRGSSGNQPQHF. The chain joins TRBV13 to TRBJ1-5; 7 bases are shared with TRBD1. In germline, CDR1 is PRHDT, CDR2 FYEKMQ (reference sequence). The CDR3 runs 16 residues. V trimming: 3 bases; J trimming: 2 bases; junction bases outside the gene matches: 7. Using reference TRBV13 and TRBJ1-5 for the parts outside the CDR3, the full variable domain is AAGVIQSPRHLIKEKRETATLKCYPIPRHDTVYWYQQGPGQDPQFLISFYEKMQSDKGSIPDRFSAQQFSDYHSELNMSSLELGDSALYFCASSFRGSSGNQPQHFGDGTRLSIL.

This chain links TRBV18 with TRBJ1-2; D possibly corresponds to TRBD1 (5 bases). The CDR3 spans 16 residues. Per the germline V gene, CDR1 is KGHSH and CDR2 is LQKENI. The ends were cut back, 3 bases at V and 6 bases at J, with 20 bases in the middle. The CDR3 loop reads CASSPTGSGALDGYTF. The CDR3 coding sequence is TGTGCCAGCTCACCCACGGGGAGCGGGGCTCTGGATGGCTACACCTTC.

The rearrangement joins TRBV19 to TRBJ1-5; D remains ambiguous. The CDR3 has 14 amino acids. CDR1 and CDR2 (germline): LNHDA, SQIVND (reference sequence). Trimming stripped 5 bases from V and 2 bases from J, with 10 bases between. CDR3 bases: TGTGCCAGTAGTCTCGGAAAAGGCAATCAGCCCCAGCATTTT. This translates into CASSLGKGNQPQHF.

This clone has just one count. The CDR3 DNA reads TGCGCCAGCAGCCAAGTCGGCCAGCGGGAGATTGAGCAGTTCTTC. It codes for CASSQVGQREIEQFF. The genes are TRBV4-1 and TRBJ2-1, with 8 bases identical to TRBD2. The CDR3 totals 15 residues. The germline CDR1 and CDR2 sequences are MGHRA and YSYEKL. Trimming took 1 base from V and 9 from J; bases not matched to a gene: 8.

This chain joins TRBV15 and TRBJ2-1; D is ambiguous. The V gene's germline CDR1 is LNHNV and CDR2 YYDKDF (reference sequence). The CDR3 is 17 residues long. The V end was cut by 0 bases, the J end by 0 bases, with 12 bases between. CDR3 DNA: TGTGCCACCAGCAGAGATATTGTTGGCTACTCCTACAATGAGCAGTTCTTC. As protein: CATSRDIVGYSYNEQFF. The full variable domain, completed using reference TRBV15 and TRBJ2-1, is DAMVIQNPRYQVTQFGKPVTLSCSQTLNHNVMYWYQQKSSQAPKLLFHYYDKDFNNEADTPDNFQSRRPNTSFCFLDIRSPGLGDTAMYLCATSRDIVGYSYNEQFFGPGTRLTVL.

This CDR3 is CASSQVGTSRTGELFF. In DNA, the CDR3 is TGCGCCAGCAGCCAAGTCGGGACTAGCCGGACCGGGGAGCTGTTTTTT. The chain joins TRBV4-1 to TRBJ2-2, with 9 nucleotides matching TRBD2. This CDR3 region has 16 residues. The ends lost 1 base at V and 5 bases at J; junction bases unmatched: 5. Per the germline V gene, CDR1 is MGHRA and CDR2 is YSYEKL.

Note on this clone: The sample has other DNA sequences that encode this CDR3 too. The rearrangement links TRBV11-3 to TRBJ2-6, with D possibly TRBD1 on 5 matching bases. The CDR3 is 15 residues long. Germline V gene sequence: CDR1 SGHNT, CDR2 YENEEA. The V end was cut by 4 bases, the J end by 0 bases, with 7 bases between. The CDR3 DNA follows: TGTGCCAGCAGCTCCGACAGCTCTGGGGCCAACGTCCTGACTTTC. Translated, it gives CASSSDSSGANVLTF.

The V gene is TRBV2, the J gene TRBJ2-5; D perhaps matches TRBD1 (6 bases). V lost 7 bases and J lost 5, with 20 bases in between. CDR1 and CDR2 (germline): SNHLY, FYNNEI. There are 15 residues in the CDR3. CDR3 nucleotides: TGTGCCAGCACACAAGGGGGAGCGGAATCGGAGACCCAGTACTTC. This gives the protein CASTQGGAESETQYF.

The V call is TRBV6-1, the J call TRBJ2-3; tentatively, D is TRBD2 (6 bases). This CDR3 contains 12 residues. V was shortened by 5 bases and J by 14 bases, with 17 bases between the two germline ends. Germline V gives CDR1 MNHNS, CDR2 SASEGT. The CDR3: CASSRGSGEGYF. The CDR3 nucleotides read TGTGCCAGCAGTCGAGGGTCGGGAGAGGGGTATTTT.

The J gene is TRBJ2-5, the V gene TRBV7-9, with 9 nucleotides matching TRBD2. J gave up 2 bases and V 6 bases, and 10 bases lay outside the gene matches. Germline CDR1 is SEHNR and CDR2 is FQNEAQ (reference sequence). The CDR3 has 16 amino acids. Here the CDR3 reads CASSYKTSGLQETQYF. The CDR3, as DNA: TGTGCCAGCAGTTATAAGACTAGCGGACTGCAAGAGACCCAGTACTTC. The full variable domain, its missing parts supplied by reference TRBV7-9 and TRBJ2-5, is DTGVSQNPRHKITKRGQNVTFRCDPISEHNRLYWYRQTLGQGPEFLTYFQNEAQLEKSRLLSDRFSAERPKGSFSTLEIQRTEQGDSAMYLCASSYKTSGLQETQYFGPGTRLLVL.

The V and J genes are TRBV7-9 and TRBJ1-1; tentative D call: TRBD1 (6 bases). V lost 4 bases, J lost 5 bases, and 20 bases lay in between. The CDR3 sequence is 16 residues long. Germline loops: CDR1 SEHNR, CDR2 FQNEAQ (reference sequence). CDR3 DNA sequence: TGTGCCAGCAGCTCAACCTACGGTAACAGGGATACTGAAGCTTTCTTT. It yields the protein CASSSTYGNRDTEAFF.

This clone was counted between two and nine times. The V gene is TRBV9, the J gene TRBJ1-6, with TRBD1 matching over 8 bases. CDR1 is SGDLS and CDR2 is YYNGEE in the germline V gene. The CDR3 is 15 residues long. The V segment lost 3 bases and the J segment 10 bases; nucleotides outside the gene matches: 9. CDR3 DNA sequence: TGTGCCAGCAGCGCAGAGCAGGGGGCTAGGTCACCCCTCCACTTT. It encodes CASSAEQGARSPLHF.

V is TRBV19 and J is TRBJ2-2; 8 positions agree with TRBD2. The V and J ends lost 5 bases and 0 bases, in that order; junction bases with no gene match: 5. This CDR3 has 16 amino acids. CDR1 is LNHDA and CDR2 is SQIVND in the germline V gene (reference sequence). The CDR3 bases are TGTGCCAGTAGTTCAACGGGACTAGCGAACACCGGGGAGCTGTTTTTT. It is translated as CASSSTGLANTGELFF.

This chain uses TRBV15 with TRBJ1-4; D perhaps matches TRBD1 (6 bases). Trimming removed 0 bases at V and 3 bases at J, with 11 bases between. The CDR3 has 16 residues. Germline V CDR1 and CDR2: LNHNV, YYDKDF (reference sequence). CDR3 nucleotide sequence: TGTGCCACCAGCAGAGATCAGGGGCAGGCTAATGAAAAACTGTTTTTT. Encoded protein: CATSRDQGQANEKLFF.

The chain links TRBV6-5 to TRBJ1-1; 11 nucleotides match TRBD1. Trimming at V came to 4 bases and at J to 6 bases, leaving 7 bases not matched to a gene. CDR1 and CDR2 (germline): MNHEY, SVGAGI. The CDR3 totals 15 residues. The DNA of the CDR3 is TGTGCCAGCAGTTCCCGGACAGGGGGCCAGGCTGAAGCTTTCTTT. Its translation is CASSSRTGGQAEAFF.

As to this clone: The sample has other DNA sequences that encode this CDR3 too. The CDR3 DNA reads TGTGCCAGCTCACCACCGGTACAGGGTAGTTACGAGCAGTACTTC. It is translated as CASSPPVQGSYEQYF. The J gene is TRBJ2-7, the V gene TRBV18, with a tentative D call TRBD1 (6 bases). The CDR3 totals 15 residues. Germline CDR1 KGHSH, CDR2 LQKENI. With 0 bases removed from V and 4 bases from J, the gap between germline ends came to 13 bases.

V gene TRBV6-6 combines with J gene TRBJ2-2; D might be TRBD2 (6 bases). Germline V gene lookup returns CDR1 MNHNY and CDR2 SVGAGI (reference sequence). The CDR3 contains 15 residues. Trimming left V 8 bases short and J 6 bases short, with 19 bases between. CDR3 DNA: TGTGCCAGCCAACTGGGGGGTCTCGGGTCCGGGGAGCTGTTTTTT. Its translation is CASQLGGLGSGELFF.

The CDR3 spells CASSLAGGYNEQFF. The CDR3 nucleotides are TGTGCCAGCAGCTTAGCAGGGGGCTACAATGAGCAGTTCTTC. This chain connects TRBV7-8 to TRBJ2-1, with a weak D call TRBD1 (6 bases). Germline V lookup: CDR1 SGHVS, CDR2 FQNEAQ. V lost 0 bases and J lost 3, with 6 bases in between. This CDR3 spans 14 amino acids.

A note on this clone: Within the sample, other DNA sequences also encode this same CDR3. The gene calls are TRBV20-1 and TRBJ1-1; D gene uncertain. CDR1 is DFQATT, CDR2 SNEGSKA, per germline (reference sequence). The CDR3 has 11 residues. The V end was cut by 1 base, the J end by 4 bases, with 4 bases between. CDR3 region: CSARGGTEAFF. In DNA form, the CDR3 reads TGCAGTGCTAGAGGTGGCACTGAAGCTTTCTTT.

In this sample, this clone turned up a few times. The chain has TRBV18 and TRBJ1-1, with a weak D call TRBD1 (5 bases). V was pared by 0 bases and J by 3 bases, with 8 bases between. Germline-derived CDR1 and CDR2 are KGHSH and LQKENI. This CDR3 is 14 amino acids long. As DNA, the CDR3 is TGTGCCAGCTCACCACCTCCAGGGTACACTGAAGCTTTCTTT. Residues: CASSPPPGYTEAFF.